This TCR beta chain was captured by sequencing in a study of blood T cell repertoires in COVID-19. The wider study: Acute and convalescent COVID-19 specimens originated in the United States, Italy and Spain. Sources were T cells, B-cell-depleted T cells, or PBMCs; the material itself was cDNA or gDNA.

Per the authors' pipeline: Reference gene primer amplification in the assay estimated nucleated cell counts. Libraries were prepared by immunoSEQ multiplex PCR; TCRdb keeps only in-frame clonotypes and omits some of them. Clonal size and the V and J genes are those of that table, whereas D and trimming came from the DNA. The repertoire includes some 260,000 clones, approximately 80% of them detected once, and about 5.3% sits in the top ten. The CDR3 spans 15 residues. Germline assignment: CDR1 WNHNN and CDR2 SYGVQD (reference sequence). V dropped 4 bases and J dropped 8; count of bases not matched to a gene: 9.

Sequenced: peripheral blood. The sequence was obtained from a woman aged 80 or over with active or convalescent COVID-19. The chain is built from TRBV10-1 and TRBJ2-7; 12 bases agree with TRBD2. The CDR3 reads CASSVGASGGVQQYF. In DNA form, the CDR3 reads TGCGCCAGCAGTGTCGGTGCTAGCGGGGGGGTACAGCAGTACTTC.